This T cell receptor (beta chain) originates from a study of blood T cell repertoires in COVID-19. Whole-study context: The study drew acute and convalescent COVID-19 samples from the United States, Italy and Spain. PBMCs, B-cell-depleted T cells, or T cells were the source of the cDNA or gDNA that made up the material.

Germline V gene sequence: CDR1 LGHDT, CDR2 YNNKEL (reference sequence). CDR3 length: 16 amino acids. The V and J ends lost 6 bases and 6 bases, in that order; junction bases with no gene match: 17. Original analysis: Nucleated cell counts were estimated from reference gene primer amplification. Generated by immunoSEQ multiplex PCR, the TCRdb table keeps only in-frame clones and is missing some. Clonal size and the V and J genes are those of that table, whereas D and trimming came from the DNA. The table has approximately 100,000 clones, roughly nine tenths seen once. V gene TRBV3-1 (or the pseudogene TRBV3-2) combines with J gene TRBJ2-7, with 7 bases fitting TRBD2. The source material was peripheral blood. The sequence derives from an elderly woman with active COVID-19. CDR3 nucleotide sequence: TGTGCCAGCAGTTCGCTTGCGGGAGCATCCCCCCGCGAGCAGTACTTC. Residues: CASSSLAGASPREQYF.